This is a list of T cell receptor beta chains from one sample in a study of blood T cell repertoires in COVID-19. The assay was immunoSEQ multiplex PCR, and TCRdb's table has in-frame clones only and misses some. The sample includes roughly 87,000 clones, around 90% of them seen just once. The specimen sequenced was peripheral blood. The source of these receptors is a man aged 40-49 years with acute or convalescent COVID-19. CDR3s include the opening cysteine and the closing phenylalanine or tryptophan. D genes are given only for firm matches. Clone size is shown for a subset of rows, as once, few, many or a class of expanded clone.

D	size	V	J	CDR3	DNA
.	.	TRBV4-2	TRBJ1-1	CASSQAGIGSVAFF	TGTGCCAGCAGCCAAGCCGGGATCGGGAGCGTGGCTTTCTTT
TRBD2	once	TRBV5-1	TRBJ2-5	CASSFRAGQETQYF	TGCGCCAGCAGCTTTCGAGCGGGGCAAGAGACCCAGTACTTC
.	once	TRBV19	TRBJ1-2	CASSLTAGGYTF	TGTGCCAGTAGTCTTACGGCAGGGGGCTACACCTTC
TRBD2	.	TRBV6-5	TRBJ2-1	CASTASGSSYNEQFF	TGTGCCAGCACGGCTAGCGGGAGCTCCTACAATGAGCAGTTCTTC
TRBD1	.	TRBV5-6	TRBJ1-2	CASSRVQGAYYGYTF	TGTGCCAGCAGCCGGGTACAGGGGGCGTACTATGGCTACACCTTC
.	.	TRBV4-1	TRBJ2-1	CASSHQQGVGGNEQFF	TGCGCCAGCAGCCACCAACAGGGAGTTGGTGGGAATGAGCAGTTCTTC
.	once	TRBV4-1	TRBJ1-5	CASSQGPGGRIQPQHF	TGCGCCAGCAGTCAAGGGCCCGGGGGGCGAATACAGCCCCAGCATTTT
TRBD1	.	TRBV11-2	TRBJ1-5	CASSYGTGNQPQHF	TGTGCCAGCAGCTACGGGACAGGCAATCAGCCCCAGCATTTT
.	once	TRBV7-9	TRBJ2-1	CASSFAESGHNEQFF	TGTGCCAGCAGCTTTGCTGAGAGCGGGCACAATGAGCAGTTCTTC
.	few	TRBV6-1	TRBJ1-6	CASSERQNYNSPLHF	TGTGCCAGCAGTGAGCGGCAGAACTATAATTCACCCCTCCACTTT
.	.	TRBV6-5	TRBJ2-5	CASTLGGQETQYF	TGTGCCAGCACCCTAGGGGGCCAAGAGACCCAGTACTTC
TRBD2	few	TRBV28	TRBJ2-7	CASSSPSGSWDEQYF	TGTGCCAGCAGTTCCCCCAGCGGGAGCTGGGACGAGCAGTACTTC
TRBD1	.	TRBV5-1	TRBJ1-1	CASNNETGGYTEAFF	TGCGCCAGCAATAATGAAACAGGGGGCTACACTGAAGCTTTCTTT
.	.	TRBV3-1/TRBV3-2	TRBJ1-1	CASSQDFFLSEAFF	TGTGCCAGCAGCCAAGATTTTTTCTTGAGTGAAGCTTTCTTT
.	.	TRBV10-3	TRBJ1-4	CAISERGEKLFF	TGTGCCATCAGTGAGCGAGGAGAAAAACTGTTTTTT
.	.	TRBV5-4	TRBJ1-4	CASSKGLTNEKLFF	TGTGCCAGCAGCAAGGGACTTACCAATGAAAAACTGTTTTTT
TRBD1	.	TRBV2	TRBJ1-5	CASSGGTGNQPQHF	TGTGCCAGCAGTGGGGGGACAGGCAATCAGCCCCAGCATTTT
TRBD2	few	TRBV19	TRBJ2-1	CASSKVTSSSYNEQFF	TGTGCCAGTAGTAAGGTGACTAGCAGCTCCTACAATGAGCAGTTCTTC
.	.	TRBV19	TRBJ1-4	CASSTGSWGGNEKLFF	TGTGCCAGTAGTACTGGATCGTGGGGGGGGAATGAAAAACTGTTTTTT
TRBD1	few	TRBV4-2	TRBJ2-2	CASSTDRGRDTGELFF	TGTGCCAGCAGTACGGACAGGGGGCGGGACACCGGGGAGCTGTTTTTT
.	few	TRBV11-2	TRBJ1-4	CASSVTGTGQEKLFF	TGTGCCAGCAGCGTAACAGGGACGGGACAAGAAAAACTGTTTTTT
TRBD1	.	TRBV29-1	TRBJ1-1	CSVATGTGVNTEAFF	TGCAGCGTCGCTACCGGGACAGGGGTTAACACTGAAGCTTTCTTT
TRBD1	.	TRBV12-5	TRBJ1-1	CATSTGFEAFF	TGTGCTACTTCGACAGGGTTCGAAGCTTTCTTT
.	.	TRBV4-1	TRBJ2-3	CASSSGGTDTQYF	TGCGCCAGCAGCTCGGGTGGCACAGATACGCAGTATTTT
TRBD1	.	TRBV5-4	TRBJ1-2	CASSLPGQAIYGYTF	TGTGCCAGCAGCTTACCGGGACAGGCGATCTATGGCTACACCTTC